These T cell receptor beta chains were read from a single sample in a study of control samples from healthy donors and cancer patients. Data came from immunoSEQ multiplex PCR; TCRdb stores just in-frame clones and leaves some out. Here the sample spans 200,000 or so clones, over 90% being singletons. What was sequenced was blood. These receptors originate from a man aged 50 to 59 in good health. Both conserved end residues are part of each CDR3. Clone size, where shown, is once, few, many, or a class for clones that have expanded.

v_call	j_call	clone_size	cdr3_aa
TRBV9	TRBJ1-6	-	CASSVVDENSPLHF
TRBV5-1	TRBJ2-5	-	CASSLAWETQYF
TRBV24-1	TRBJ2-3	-	CATSVESTDTQYF
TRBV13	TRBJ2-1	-	CASSLDVQNFRGLSSYNEQFF
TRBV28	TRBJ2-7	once	CASSSHRVTYEQYF
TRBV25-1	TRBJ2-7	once	CASSEGQVSLNEQYF
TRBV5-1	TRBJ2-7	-	CASSPGSGVTYEQYF
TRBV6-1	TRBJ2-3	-	CASSQAGGTDTQYF
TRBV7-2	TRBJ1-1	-	CASSSSGGPLNTEAFF
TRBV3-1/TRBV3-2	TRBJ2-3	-	CASSQDRGAPTDTQYF
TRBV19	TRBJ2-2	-	CASSIITVNTGELFF
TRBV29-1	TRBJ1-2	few	CSVERQFGYTF
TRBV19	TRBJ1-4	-	CASSDGTGNEKLFF
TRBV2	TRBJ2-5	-	CASKFQVTQYF
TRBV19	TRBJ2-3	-	CASNPGSLSTDTQYF
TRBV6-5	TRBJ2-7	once	CASSSSDRGGEQYF
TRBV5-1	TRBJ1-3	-	CASSLSGEGGNTIYF
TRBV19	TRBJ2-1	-	CASSTGLFAYNEQFF
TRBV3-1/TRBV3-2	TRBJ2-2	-	CASSPRQGNTGELFF
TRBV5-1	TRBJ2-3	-	CASSLTGLPDTQYF
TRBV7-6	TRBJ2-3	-	CASSSTSGGGTDTQYF
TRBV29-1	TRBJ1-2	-	CSVERVGPNSNYGYTF
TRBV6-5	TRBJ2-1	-	CASSSDRGLYNEQFF
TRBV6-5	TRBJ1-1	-	CASSYSRLLIEAFF
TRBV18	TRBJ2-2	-	CASSPIQTRLGAGELFF
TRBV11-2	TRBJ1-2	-	CASSLAAVSYGYTF
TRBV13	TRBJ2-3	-	CASSWGGQGSTDTQYF
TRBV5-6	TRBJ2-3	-	CASSPRGGNLKDTQYF
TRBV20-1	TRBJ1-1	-	CSASRGMNTEAFF
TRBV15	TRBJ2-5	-	CATSRGRAGGSETQYF
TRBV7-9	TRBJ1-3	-	CASSLGGNTIYF
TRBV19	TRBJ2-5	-	CASSRVGGETQYF
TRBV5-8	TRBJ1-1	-	CASSLEYRGPGDTEAFF
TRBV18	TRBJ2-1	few	CASSPKDVSYNEQFF
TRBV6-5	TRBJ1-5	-	CASNTDRGQPQHF
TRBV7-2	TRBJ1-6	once	CASSPRTGAGSPLHF
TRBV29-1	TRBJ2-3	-	CSVEEVARVDTQYF
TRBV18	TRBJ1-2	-	CASSPRAGDGYTF
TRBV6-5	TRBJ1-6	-	CASSTTGGNSPLHF
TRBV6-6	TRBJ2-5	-	CASTPTGQETQYF
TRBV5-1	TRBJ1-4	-	CASGTGVDINEKLFF
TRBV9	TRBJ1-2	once	CASSPSTGTFYGYTF
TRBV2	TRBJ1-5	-	CASSLSSNQPQHF
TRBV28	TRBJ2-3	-	CASAGGGLDTQYF
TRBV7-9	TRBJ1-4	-	CASSLVSGVLFF
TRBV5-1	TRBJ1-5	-	CASSMDGSFNQPQHF
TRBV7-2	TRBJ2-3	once	CASSTRLTTDTQYF